This TCR beta chain was documented in a study of neurological immune-mediated disorders. The unsorted libraries originated from 2 million PBMCs kept at -80 C. Trimming cost V 3 bases and J 0 bases; bases outside gene matches: 6. This CDR3 comprises 17 residues. The authors produced cDNA by 5'RACE using 10-nucleotide random UMIs. Sequencing runs each yielded over 170 million TCR-beta sequences from 15-18 subjects. TCRdb reprocessed the 5' RACE reads with MiXCR, giving one entry per CDR3 protein. The table shows around 28,000 distinct CDR3 sequences, with approximately 6.6% occurring only once. This clonotype is labeled medium-sized.

The V and J genes are TRBV12-3 or TRBV12-4 and TRBJ2-7, with 12 bases that match TRBD2. The TCR originated in a woman aged 45-59 years in good health. The material sequenced was PBMCs. The CDR3 loop reads CASSFSSGGASSYEQYF. Written as DNA, the CDR3 is TGTGCCAGCAGTTTTTCTAGCGGGGGGGCGAGCTCCTACGAGCAGTACTTC.